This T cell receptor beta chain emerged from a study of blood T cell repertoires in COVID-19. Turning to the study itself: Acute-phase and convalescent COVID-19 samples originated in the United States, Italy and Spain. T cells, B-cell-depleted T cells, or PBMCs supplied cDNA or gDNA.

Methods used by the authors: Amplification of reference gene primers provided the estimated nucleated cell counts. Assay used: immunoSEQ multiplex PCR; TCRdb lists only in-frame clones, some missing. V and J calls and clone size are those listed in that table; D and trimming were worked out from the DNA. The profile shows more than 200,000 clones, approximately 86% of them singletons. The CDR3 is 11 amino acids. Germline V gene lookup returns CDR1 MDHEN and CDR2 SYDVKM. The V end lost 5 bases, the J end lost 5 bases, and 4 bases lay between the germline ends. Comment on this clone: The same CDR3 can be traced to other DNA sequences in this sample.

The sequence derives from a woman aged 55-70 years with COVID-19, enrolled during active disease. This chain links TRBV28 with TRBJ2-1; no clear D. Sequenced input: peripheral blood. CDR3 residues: CASSLNNEQFF. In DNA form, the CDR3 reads TGTGCCAGCAGTCTTAACAATGAGCAGTTCTTC.